This note documents a single T cell receptor beta chain sequence. What it binds is unknown. Use of 60 Vbeta and 13 Jbeta primers characterized the PCR. Produced via immunoSEQ multiplex PCR; TCRdb's table is partial and in-frame only. The sample lists around 140,000 clones, approximately 82% occurring once. CDR1 is SNHLY, CDR2 FYNNEI, per germline. Trimming cost V 7 bases and J 5 bases, with 19 bases left between them. The CDR3 contains 15 residues. The source of the sample is a study of cytomegalovirus exposure and HLA in healthy donors. Overall study: Early release data held approximately 81 million unique TCRs from HLA-typed donors. When fewer than 500 donors were genotyped, 80% to 90% of them were found to fall in the Caucasian-associated ancestry cluster. Study-level findings and limits: In vitro work confirmed that a few CMV-associated chains recognize CMV antigens. Evidence from a later analysis indicated that most CMV-associated TCR beta chains looked HLA-restricted.

Sequenced input: PBMCs. The sequence derives from a female donor in good health and CMV-seronegative. The chain is built from TRBV2 and TRBJ2-3; TRBD2 might be the D (6 bases). CDR3 region: CASTVVSGWVDTQYF. Written as DNA, the CDR3 is TGTGCCAGCACTGTAGTCAGCGGGTGGGTAGATACGCAGTATTTT.